The next 29 T cell receptor beta chains were all read from a single sample in a study of control samples from healthy donors and cancer patients. Sequencing used immunoSEQ multiplex PCR; TCRdb keeps in-frame clones, though not all of them. Recorded for this sample: about 190,000 clones. Input material: blood. The receptors originated from a woman aged 25-40 years in good health.

The rearrangement links TRBV5-1 to TRBJ2-7; D gene uncertain. The V gene's germline CDR1 is SGHRS and CDR2 YFSETQ. The CDR3 runs to 16 residues. V lost 0 bases to trimming and J lost 4 bases, with 17 bases between them. This chain's CDR3 is CASSLGLLDRLYEQYF. The DNA for the CDR3 is TGCGCCAGCAGCTTGGGCCTTTTGGACCGTTTATACGAGCAGTACTTC.

The V and J genes are TRBV6-4 and TRBJ1-1, with 9 bases aligning to TRBD1. The CDR3 length is 13 residues. V was pared by 4 bases and J by 5 bases, with 2 bases of the junction left unmatched. From germline, CDR1 is MRHNA and CDR2 SNTAGT. The chain's CDR3 is CASSATGGTEAFF. The CDR3 DNA sequence: TGTGCCAGCAGTGCGACAGGGGGGACTGAAGCTTTCTTT.

The V call is TRBV6-4, the J call TRBJ1-2, with D perhaps TRBD1 (5 bases). This CDR3 has 15 residues. Germline-derived CDR1 and CDR2 are MRHNA and SNTAGT. CDR3 sequence reads: CATSPTASPNYGYTF. As DNA, the CDR3 is TGTGCGACCAGCCCGACAGCGTCCCCTAACTATGGCTACACCTTC.

This chain connects TRBV24-1 to TRBJ1-5, with TRBD1 identical over 10 bases. Per germline, CDR1 KGHDR and CDR2 SFDVKD. V lost 10 bases and J lost 1; bases outside the gene matches: 15. The CDR3 totals 18 residues. Here the CDR3 DNA reads TGTGCCACGCCGACAGGGGGCAGGAGAAGTAAGAGCAATCAGCCCCAGCATTTT. This encodes CATPTGGRRSKSNQPQHF.

This rearrangement joins TRBV4-3 to TRBJ1-6; a possible D gene is TRBD1 (6 bases). The germline V gene encodes CDR1 LGHNA and CDR2 YSLEER. Trimming removed 7 bases at V and 3 bases at J, with 7 bases between. This CDR3 has 13 residues. The CDR3 is CASKGDYNSPLHF. The DNA for the CDR3 is TGCGCCAGCAAGGGGGACTATAATTCACCCCTCCACTTT.

This chain uses TRBV6-1 with TRBJ2-5; no reliable D call. The V gene's germline CDR1 is MNHNS and CDR2 SASEGT. V lost 3 bases and J lost 13, with 18 bases in between. CDR3 length: 13 amino acids. In DNA form, the CDR3 reads TGTGCCAGCAGTGACGGTGAGGCGACCCGCCTGTACTTC. It yields the protein CASSDGEATRLYF.

This sequence joins TRBV4-1 and TRBJ1-4; D ambiguous. Germline V gene sequence: CDR1 MGHRA, CDR2 YSYEKL. V was cut by 2 bases and J by 8 bases, with 9 bases left in between. The CDR3 spans 13 residues. In DNA, the CDR3 is TGCGCCAGCAGCCAAAACCCTGCAGAAAAACTGTTTTTT. Residues: CASSQNPAEKLFF.

The J gene is TRBJ2-3, the V gene TRBV11-1, with D tentatively TRBD2 (6 bases). V was trimmed by 2 bases and J by 5 bases, leaving 8 bases between them. This CDR3 has 13 amino acids. From germline, CDR1 is SGHAT and CDR2 FQDESV (reference sequence). CDR3 nucleotide sequence: TGTGCCAGCAGCTTAATGGAGGGAGATACGCAGTATTTT. Protein sequence: CASSLMEGDTQYF. The entire variable domain, with the rest obtained from reference TRBV11-1 and TRBJ2-3, is as follows: EAEVAQSPRYKITEKSQAVAFWCDPISGHATLYWYRQILGQGPELLVQFQDESVVDDSQLPKDRFSAERLKGVDSTLKIQPAELGDSAMYLCASSLMEGDTQYFGPGTRLTVL.

The rearrangement joins TRBV29-1 to TRBJ1-3; no clear D gene. The V end was cut by 1 base, the J end by 5 bases, with 9 bases between. Germline V gives CDR1 SQVTM, CDR2 ANQGSEA. This CDR3 is 13 amino acids long. The CDR3 sequence is CSVEGQPRNTIYF. CDR3 nucleotide sequence: TGCAGCGTTGAAGGCCAACCGAGAAACACCATATATTTT.

J is TRBJ2-7 and V is TRBV5-4; D is unclear. CDR3 length equals 12 residues. Trimming removed 0 bases at V and 4 bases at J, with 5 bases between. The V gene's germline CDR1 is SGHNT and CDR2 YYREEE (reference sequence). CDR3 in DNA: TGTGCCAGCAGCTTGGTGGGTTACGAGCAGTACTTC. Translated: CASSLVGYEQYF.

CDR3 nucleotide sequence: TGCGCCAGCAGCCGGGCCGGGGGCAATCAGCCCCAGCATTTT. Encoded protein: CASSRAGGNQPQHF. The chain links TRBV4-1 to TRBJ1-5; D is unclear. Trimming removed 4 bases from V and 2 bases from J, with 9 bases in between. Germline CDR1 reads MGHRA; CDR2 reads YSYEKL. The CDR3 is 14 amino acids.

This chain connects TRBV7-9 to TRBJ1-2; TRBD1 might be the D (6 bases). The CDR3 contains 13 residues. Trimming took off 5 bases at V and 4 bases at J, with 11 bases between the two ends. Per germline, CDR1 SEHNR and CDR2 FQNEAQ (reference sequence). DNA for the CDR3: TGTGCCAGCAGCATACGAGGGGGCTATGGCTACACCTTC. Translating it yields CASSIRGGYGYTF.

The J gene is TRBJ2-6, the V gene TRBV28; D is ambiguous. Trimming shortened V by 7 bases and J by 1 base, and 5 bases separated the two germline ends. CDR1 MDHEN and CDR2 SYDVKM come from the germline V gene. This CDR3 is 13 amino acids long. The CDR3 sequence: CASTLSGANVLTF. The CDR3 nucleotides are TGTGCCAGCACCCTATCTGGGGCCAACGTCCTGACTTTC.

The chain is built from TRBV19 and TRBJ1-2; 9 bases map to TRBD1. The CDR3 totals 12 residues. Losses at the gene ends were 5 bases for V and 8 bases for J; bases not matched to a gene: 3. The germline V gene encodes CDR1 LNHDA and CDR2 SQIVND (reference sequence). The CDR3 sequence is CASSSTGGGYTF. In DNA, the CDR3 is TGTGCCAGTAGTTCCACAGGGGGCGGCTACACCTTC.

The rearrangement joins TRBV2 to TRBJ1-2; no clear D gene. CDR1 is SNHLY and CDR2 is FYNNEI in the germline V gene. V was cut by 11 bases and J by 5 bases, with 18 bases left in between. The CDR3 consists of 13 residues. The CDR3, as DNA: TGTGCCGGCCAGGCGAGCGCCTTTTATGGCTACACCTTC. Protein: CAGQASAFYGYTF.

This chain connects TRBV28 to TRBJ1-2; D gene ambiguous. This CDR3 spans 13 amino acids. Trimming cost V 4 bases and J 4 bases, with 10 bases left between them. Germline V gene lookup returns CDR1 MDHEN and CDR2 SYDVKM. The CDR3, as DNA: TGTGCCAGCAGTTCCCCTACCGTCTATGGCTACACCTTC. Amino acid sequence: CASSSPTVYGYTF.

V and J are TRBV28 and TRBJ1-6; unclear D gene. This CDR3 spans 12 amino acids. V lost 7 bases and J lost 9, with 10 bases in between. Germline assignment: CDR1 MDHEN and CDR2 SYDVKM. The CDR3 reads CASTTVASPLHF. Here the CDR3 DNA reads TGTGCCAGCACCACTGTGGCTTCACCCCTCCACTTT.

The chain combines TRBV4-1 with TRBJ2-4; D not certain. This CDR3 has 17 amino acids. Trimming shortened V by 1 base and J by 0 bases, and 13 bases separated the two germline ends. Germline CDR1 MGHRA, CDR2 YSYEKL. Here the CDR3 DNA reads TGCGCCAGCAGCCAAGGTATTGAGGCCCTAGCCAAAAACATTCAGTACTTC. This gives the protein CASSQGIEALAKNIQYF.

The chain links TRBV6-2 or TRBV6-3 to TRBJ2-1; 9 positions agree with TRBD2. This CDR3 has 16 amino acids. After removal of 0 bases from V and 5 bases from J, the junction contained 5 bases not matched to a gene. Germline V gene sequence: CDR1 MNHEY, CDR2 SVGEGT. CDR3 nucleotides: TGTGCCAGCAGTTACTCGTGGCGGGGGGGTAACAATGAGCAGTTCTTC. Protein product: CASSYSWRGGNNEQFF.

V usage is TRBV6-6 and J usage is TRBJ2-5; 12 bases line up with TRBD1. Germline assignment: CDR1 MNHNY and CDR2 SVGAGI (reference sequence). J lost 1 base, V lost 5 bases, and 23 bases had no gene match. CDR3 size: 22 residues. The CDR3 protein is CASSPPGQGALRGGTIQETQYF. The DNA for the CDR3 is TGTGCCAGCAGTCCTCCGGGACAGGGGGCTTTGAGAGGGGGGACGATCCAAGAGACCCAGTACTTC.

This chain connects TRBV6-5 to TRBJ2-4, with D maybe TRBD1 (6 bases). Trimming removed 0 bases at V and 9 bases at J, with 12 bases between. This CDR3 region has 14 residues. Germline assignment: CDR1 MNHEY and CDR2 SVGAGI. CDR3 nucleotide sequence: TGTGCCAGCAGTTACTCCGGACAGTTGGGCATTCAGTACTTC. This translates into CASSYSGQLGIQYF.

This chain links TRBV7-9 with TRBJ2-7; the D is unclear. V lost 4 bases and J 7 bases, leaving 8 bases between the germline ends. Germline loops: CDR1 SEHNR, CDR2 FQNEAQ (reference sequence). CDR3 length: 11 residues. CDR3 in amino acids: CASSSQREQYF. The CDR3 nucleotides read TGTGCCAGCAGCTCCCAGAGGGAGCAGTACTTC.

This chain connects TRBV5-1 to TRBJ2-3; 12 nucleotides agree with TRBD2. Germline-derived CDR1 and CDR2 are SGHRS and YFSETQ. V lost 2 bases, J lost 1 base, and 5 bases stayed unmatched. The CDR3 is made up of 17 amino acids. The CDR3 sequence: CASSFGLAGMGTDTQYF. The CDR3 coding sequence is TGCGCCAGCAGCTTCGGACTAGCGGGGATGGGCACAGATACGCAGTATTTT.

The CDR3 DNA reads TGTGCCAGCAACGGTATACAGGGTATTGGATACGAGCAGTACTTC. As protein: CASNGIQGIGYEQYF. This rearrangement joins TRBV11-2 to TRBJ2-7; possibly TRBD1 for D (6 bases). From germline, CDR1 is SGHAT and CDR2 FQNNGV. This CDR3 region has 15 residues. Trimming removed 7 bases from V and 4 bases from J, with 20 bases in between.

V and J are TRBV27 and TRBJ1-1; 7 bases align to TRBD1. This CDR3 has 14 residues. The junction had 5 bases not matched to a gene; V was cut back by 3 bases and J by 4 bases. From germline, CDR1 is MNHEY and CDR2 SMNVEV (reference sequence). CDR3 DNA: TGTGCCAGCAGTTTGAGTCAGGGGGGCACTGAAGCTTTCTTT. It yields the protein CASSLSQGGTEAFF.

The chain links TRBV6-5 to TRBJ1-2; the D gene is possibly TRBD1 (5 bases). Per the germline V gene, CDR1 is MNHEY and CDR2 is SVGAGI. The CDR3 is 14 residues long. V gave up 2 bases and J gave up 0 bases, with 7 bases separating them. This chain's CDR3 is CASSYRGANYGYTF. In DNA, the CDR3 is TGTGCCAGCAGTTACAGAGGGGCTAACTATGGCTACACCTTC.

V is TRBV5-4 and J is TRBJ2-5; TRBD2 agrees at 10 bases. Germline V gene lookup returns CDR1 SGHNT and CDR2 YYREEE (reference sequence). V lost 3 bases, J lost 2 bases, and 7 bases stayed unmatched. The CDR3 runs to 16 residues. The CDR3 sequence: CASSSTSGARQETQYF. The CDR3, as DNA: TGTGCCAGCAGCTCTACTAGCGGGGCTAGACAAGAGACCCAGTACTTC.

The chain combines TRBV3-1 (or the pseudogene TRBV3-2) with TRBJ2-5, with D uncertain. The CDR3 is made up of 11 amino acids. Germline loops: CDR1 LGHDT, CDR2 YNNKEL (reference sequence). With 5 bases removed from V and 4 bases from J, the gap between germline ends came to 5 bases. The CDR3 nucleotides are TGTGCCAGCAGCAACGTAGAGACCCAGTACTTC. Its protein product is CASSNVETQYF.

V and J are TRBV13 and TRBJ1-2; TRBD1 agrees at 7 bases. This CDR3 has 15 residues. Per germline, CDR1 PRHDT and CDR2 FYEKMQ (reference sequence). V trimming: 5 bases; J trimming: 4 bases; junction bases outside the gene matches: 10. CDR3 region: CASSSGRGLAYGYTF. CDR3 DNA sequence: TGTGCCAGCAGCAGCGGGAGGGGGCTTGCCTATGGCTACACCTTC.